A selection of T cell receptor beta chains follows, all from one sample in a study of cytomegalovirus exposure and HLA in healthy donors. TCRdb's copy holds only in-frame clones and misses some; the assay was immunoSEQ multiplex PCR. The data hold roughly 190,000 clones, with 78% observed a single time. The sequenced material came from PBMCs. The receptors shown here come from a female donor in good health and CMV-seronegative. CDR3s include the opening cysteine and the closing phenylalanine or tryptophan. D genes are given only for firm matches.

v_gene,d_gene,j_gene,CDR3nt,CDR3aa
TRBV11-1,TRBD1,TRBJ2-7,TGTGCCAGCATCAGCCGGGACAGGGCTTCCTACGAGCAGTACTTC,CASISRDRASYEQYF
TRBV5-4,NA,TRBJ2-1,TGTGCCAGCAGCCGCGATTACAATGAGCAGTTCTTC,CASSRDYNEQFF
TRBV5-1,NA,TRBJ2-5,TGCGCCAGCAGCACCCCACGGGGTAGCATCCTTCAAGAGACCCAGTACTTC,CASSTPRGSILQETQYF
TRBV7-2,NA,TRBJ2-7,TGTGCCAGCAGTCGAGACACAGCCTCCTACGAGCAGTACTTC,CASSRDTASYEQYF
TRBV28,NA,TRBJ1-2,TGTGCCAGCAGTTTCAGGGGTAACTATGGCTACACCTTC,CASSFRGNYGYTF
TRBV9,NA,TRBJ1-1,TGTGCTAGCAGCCGAGGAGGAGCAAACACTGAAGCTTTCTTT,CASSRGGANTEAFF
TRBV15,NA,TRBJ1-2,TGTGCCACCAGCAGAGGAGGAGTCGGCTACACCTTC,CATSRGGVGYTF
TRBV15,NA,TRBJ2-1,TGTGCCACCAGCAGAGCCCGGCTAGACGACAGCTACAATGAGCAGTTCTTC,CATSRARLDDSYNEQFF
TRBV10-3,NA,TRBJ2-5,TGTGCCATCAGTGAGGCCCAGGGCCAAGAGACCCAATACTTC,CAISEAQGQETQYF
TRBV27,TRBD2,TRBJ2-5,TGTGCCAGCAGTCACGGGACTAGCGGGAGCCCCTTCCAAGAGACCCAGTACTTC,CASSHGTSGSPFQETQYF
TRBV15,NA,TRBJ2-5,TGTGCCACCAGCAGGACAGGTTCCGAAGAGACCCAGTACTTC,CATSRTGSEETQYF
TRBV7-2,NA,TRBJ2-2,TGTGCCAGCACTCCAAGCTCCCGGGAGCTGTTTTTT,CASTPSSRELFF
TRBV19,TRBD1,TRBJ1-4,TGTGCCAGTAGTATGGCGCAGGGGGGTGAAAAACTGTTTTTT,CASSMAQGGEKLFF
TRBV19,TRBD1,TRBJ1-1,TGTGCCAGTAGTACGGACAGGGTAGGAACTGAAGCTTTCTTT,CASSTDRVGTEAFF
TRBV29-1,NA,TRBJ1-3,TGCAGCGTTCTCCGTTCTTCTTCTGGAAACACCATATATTTT,CSVLRSSSGNTIYF
TRBV4-1,TRBD1,TRBJ1-2,TGCGCCAGCAGCCAAGATATGCTGACAGGGGTTAACTATGGCTACACCTTC,CASSQDMLTGVNYGYTF
TRBV29-1,TRBD1,TRBJ1-2,TGCAGCGTTGGGACAGGGGCAGAGGGCTACACCTTC,CSVGTGAEGYTF
TRBV7-9,NA,TRBJ2-1,TGTGCCAGCAGCTTAGCGCCGGGGAGGTGGCAGTTCTTC,CASSLAPGRWQFF
TRBV4-1,TRBD2,TRBJ2-1,TGCGCCAGCAGCCAATCCGGGACTAGCGGGAATGAGCAGTTCTTC,CASSQSGTSGNEQFF
TRBV30,TRBD1,TRBJ2-3,TGTGCTTGGAGTGTCGGGACAGCAAACACAGATACGCAGTATTTT,CAWSVGTANTDTQYF
TRBV4-1,NA,TRBJ2-3,TGCGCCAGCAGCCAAGTCTTCAGGGGAGATACGCAGTATTTT,CASSQVFRGDTQYF
TRBV2,NA,TRBJ1-2,TGTGCCAGCGAAAGGGGAATGTATGGCTACACCTTC,CASERGMYGYTF
TRBV2,NA,TRBJ2-1,TGTGCCAGCAGTGAACTTCATGAGACAGTTTTCTACAATGAGCAGTTCTTC,CASSELHETVFYNEQFF
TRBV5-1,NA,TRBJ2-1,TGCGCCAGCAGCTTGACCACCAGCGGGCCCAGCTCCTACAATGAGCAGTTCTTC,CASSLTTSGPSSYNEQFF
TRBV7-8,NA,TRBJ2-7,TGTGCCAGCAGCCCCCAGGGGAGCTCCTACGAGCAGTACTTC,CASSPQGSSYEQYF
TRBV18,TRBD1,TRBJ2-2,TGTGCCAGCTCACCACAGCTCGGGACAGGGTCCGGGGAGCTGTTTTTT,CASSPQLGTGSGELFF
TRBV19,NA,TRBJ2-7,TGTGCCAGTAGTATTGGGCAGCGGCCTTACGAGCAGTACTTC,CASSIGQRPYEQYF
TRBV23-1,NA,TRBJ2-5,TGCGCCAGCAGTCAATCGTTGGAGGGAGAGAGGTATCGACAAGAGACCCAGTACTTC,CASSQSLEGERYRQETQYF
TRBV5-1,NA,TRBJ1-3,TGCGCCAGCAGCTCGGGAGGGCTCAGCTCTGGAAACACCATATATTTT,CASSSGGLSSGNTIYF
TRBV27,NA,TRBJ2-1,TGTGCCAGCAGTCTCGCTAGCTCCTACAATGAGCAGTTCTTC,CASSLASSYNEQFF
TRBV7-9,NA,TRBJ1-6,TGTTCCAGCAGCTTTTTAAATTCACCCCTCCACTTT,CSSSFLNSPLHF
TRBV5-1,TRBD1,TRBJ2-7,TGCGCCAGCAGCTCCGACAGGGGCACCTACGAGCAGTACTTC,CASSSDRGTYEQYF
TRBV5-1,TRBD2,TRBJ2-1,TGCGCCAGCAGCTCGGCGGGAGGCTCCCACAATGAGCAGCTCTTC,CASSSAGGSHNEQLF